The clone carrying this T cell receptor (beta chain) is a singleton in its sample. Per germline, CDR1 MNHEY and CDR2 SVGEGT. CDR3 size: 13 residues. V was clipped by 5 bases and J by 2 bases, with 9 bases between them. Per the authors' pipeline: Amplified reference gene primers provided the basis for estimating nucleated cell counts. The table came from immunoSEQ multiplex PCR; TCRdb's copy has only in-frame clones and leaves some out. That table is the source of V, J and clone size, and D and trimming were worked out from the DNA. The sample lists approximately 250,000 clones, less than 95% occurring once. The sample comes from a study of blood T cell repertoires in COVID-19. About the study: The samples span acute and convalescent COVID-19 from the United States, Italy and Spain.

Cohort allocation depended upon clinical history that participants reported. The J gene is TRBJ1-2, the V gene TRBV6-2 or TRBV6-3; the D gene is possibly TRBD1 (6 bases). This receptor was obtained from a man aged 35 to 55 who had been exposed to COVID-19. The source material was PBMCs or T cells enriched from blood (not recorded which). The CDR3 loop reads CASSRGQNYGYTF. The CDR3 DNA follows: TGTGCCAGCAGTCGCGGACAGAACTATGGCTACACCTTC.